This T cell receptor beta chain was obtained from a study of blood T cells in healthy people across ages (dated by TCRdb to about 2015). A note on the overall study: In model experiments, roughly one uniquely barcoded TCR beta cDNA molecule per two T cells was captured by template switching. Age-related changes in TCR beta repertoire diversity were measured in the study by deep sequencing normalized with unique cDNA molecular identifiers. Four age groups were formed from the donors: young (average roughly 15 years), middle-aged (approximately 39), aged (62) and long-lived (around 82). To avoid experimental bias, donors of different ages were spread randomly across the sequencing lanes. For two donors (one aged 18 to 29 and one aged 80 or older), the study analyzed two additional independent replicas of 1 million unique cDNA reads from the same blood draw.

Overall results and qualifications from the work: Compared with the aged group, the long-lived group had more naive CD4+ T cells, fewer expanded clones and increased TCR diversity, suggesting age selection. Observed TCR beta diversity per million T cells fell roughly linearly with age, and a significant reduction was already apparent by age around 40. The percentage of naive T cells measured by flow cytometry correlated strongly with observed TCR beta diversity. Bulk unsorted PBMC profiling prevented conclusive comparison of naive and antigen-experienced compartments. Total diversity estimates from one million sequenced T cells were considered lower bounds and underestimates. Donor CMV infection status was unknown, potentially confounding age-related changes in expanded clonotypes.

The roughly 39 donors, aged roughly 6 to 90 years, were systemically healthy Caucasian individuals from Russia. Approximately 11 milliliters of peripheral blood were drawn from each donor into EDTA-treated Vacutainer tubes. PBMCs were isolated by Ficoll-Paque density-gradient centrifugation, with at least 6 million obtained per sample. Trizol reagent was used to extract total RNA from PBMCs, with at least 5 micrograms per sample. For every donor, an aliquot of PBMCs went through flow cytometry to measure the percentages of naive CD45RAhigh/CD27high T cells. Libraries were built with 5' RACE. The instrument was an Illumina HiSeq 2500. The second PCR ran for roughly 7 to 11 cycles and used a J-beta primer mix along with a sample-barcoded 5' primer. Each TCR beta cDNA molecule received a unique molecular identifier from a template-switch 5' adaptor carrying 12 random nucleotides. At least 2.5 million CDR3-containing paired-end reads were obtained from each sample. The Mint cDNA synthesis kit, primed by a TRBC-specific oligonucleotide, was used to synthesize first-strand cDNA from all RNA. Following uracil-DNA glycosylase treatment, all cDNA underwent a first 18-cycle PCR with the universal primers M1SS and BC2_uni_R. The authors processed their data as follows. For normalization, 1 million high-quality reads were randomly selected from each sample, with every read carrying a distinct molecular identifier. Instead of being binned into consensus sequences, reads that shared molecular identifiers were thrown out. CDR3 identification, clonotype clustering and error correction used MiTCR with a Q25 quality threshold and the strictest error-elimination algorithm. Lower-bound total TCR beta diversity was estimated with a nonparametric unseen species model using Euler transformation. TCRdb reanalyzed the raw reads on its own, using fastp at Q25 for trimming and MiXCR for clone calling, and kept in-frame beta chains. Rows are combined by CDR3 protein, so each entry shows the most common genes and DNA. The V and J calls here are based on TCRdb, not the publication. Here the sample has about 1,500,000 distinct CDR3 sequences; about 40% occur a single time. The top ten constitute 7.9% of the sample.

V loses 0 bases, J loses 1 base, and the germline ends lie 9 bases apart. The germline V gene yields MGHRA for CDR1 and YSYEKL for CDR2. The CDR3 starts with the cysteine, ends with the phenylalanine, and has 15 residues. Only CDR3 DNA remains: 45 bases, in frame from the first base. This clonotype appeared a single time. What antigen it recognizes has not been identified. Base qualities are not provided; no much larger clone lies one nucleotide away. The sequence joins TRBV4-1 to TRBJ1-1, with the D segment identity uncertain. The receptor comes from a woman aged 18-30 years in good health. Sequenced sample: blood. The CDR3 here reads CASSQDNNGNTEAFF. The DNA sequence reads TGCGCCAGCAGCCAAGATAATAACGGGAACACTGAAGCTTTCTTT.